The rows below give T cell receptor beta chains drawn from one sample of a study of post-analysis software for immune sequencing data. TCRdb called the PCR reads again in MiXCR, with one record for every CDR3 protein. This table holds hundreds of thousands of distinct CDR3 sequences, 44% found once. Source material: blood. The receptors here all came from a girl aged 5-17 years with multiple sclerosis. CDR3s include the opening cysteine and the closing phenylalanine or tryptophan. The order of the fields is J gene, CDR3 length, clone size, D gene, V gene, CDR3 protein, CDR3 DNA. The D gene is left open where the match is weak. Clone size appears in some rows only: once, few, many, or a class for an expanded clone.

>TRBJ1-1|16|-|TRBD1|TRBV5-1
CASSFSGQAVGTEAFF
TGCGCCAGCAGCTTCTCAGGACAGGCGGTTGGAACTGAAGCTTTCTTT
>TRBJ2-5|12|-|-|TRBV6-6
CASSDWTDKQYF
TGTGCCAGCAGTGACTGGACAGACAAGCAGTACTTC
>TRBJ1-1|15|-|-|TRBV6-1
CASRRDPRGDTEAFF
TGTGCCAGCAGGCGGGACCCCCGGGGGGACACTGAAGCTTTCTTT
>TRBJ2-1|17|-|-|TRBV7-9
CASSLALTGLLYNEQFF
TGTGCCAGCAGCTTAGCGCTAACGGGGTTGCTCTACAATGAGCAGTTCTTC
>TRBJ2-5|13|few|-|TRBV24-1
CATRGPNQETQYF
TGTGCCACCAGGGGACCGAACCAAGAGACCCAGTACTTC
>TRBJ2-1|17|-|TRBD2|TRBV12-3/TRBV12-4
CASSPRGGSFTYNEQFF
TGTGCCAGCAGCCCTCGGGGGGGCTCCTTTACATACAATGAGCAGTTCTTC
>TRBJ2-1|13|-|-|TRBV4-1
CASSQTPAWEQFF
TGCGCCAGCAGCCAAACTCCAGCCTGGGAGCAGTTCTTC
>TRBJ2-1|13|few|-|TRBV5-1
CASSLFGHNEQFF
TGCGCCAGCAGCTTGTTCGGACACAATGAGCAGTTCTTC
>TRBJ2-7|14|-|-|TRBV19
CASGTGSNPYEQYF
TGTGCCAGCGGAACGGGCTCAAACCCCTACGAGCAGTACTTC
>TRBJ2-3|13|few|TRBD1|TRBV10-2
CASSGGQALTQYF
TGCGCCAGCAGTGGGGGACAGGCCCTAACGCAGTATTTT
>TRBJ1-2|13|-|-|TRBV10-3
CAISELDLGGYTF
TGTGCCATCAGTGAGTTGGACCTGGGGGGCTACACCTTC
>TRBJ1-1|15|-|-|TRBV7-9
CASSYGPIGNTEAFF
TGTGCCAGCAGCTACGGCCCCATAGGGAACACTGAAGCTTTCTTT
>TRBJ1-6|18|-|TRBD1|TRBV20-1
CSARDVGATGGYNSPLHF
TGCAGTGCTAGAGATGTTGGGGCGACAGGGGGCTATAATTCACCCCTCCACTTT
>TRBJ1-2|12|few|TRBD1|TRBV10-3
CAISGTGEGYTF
TGTGCCATCAGTGGGACAGGGGAGGGCTACACCTTC
>TRBJ2-1|15|-|-|TRBV11-2
CASSLRATGYNEQFF
TGTGCCAGCAGCCTCCGAGCCACGGGATACAATGAGCAGTTCTTC
>TRBJ2-5|14|-|-|TRBV4-1
CASSQRRFQETQYF
TGCGCCAGCAGCCAACGGCGGTTCCAAGAGACCCAGTACTTC
>TRBJ2-7|13|-|TRBD1|TRBV10-3
CAIRGDRPYEQYF
TGTGCCATCAGGGGGGACAGGCCCTACGAGCAGTACTTC
>TRBJ2-3|15|-|TRBD1|TRBV14
CASSPRDRATDTQYF
TGTGCCAGCAGCCCTAGGGACAGGGCCACAGATACGCAGTATTTT
>TRBJ1-6|15|-|-|TRBV5-4
CASSLDGGPNSPPHF
TGTGCCAGCAGCTTGGATGGGGGACCTAATTCACCCCCCCACTTT
>TRBJ1-2|18|-|TRBD1|TRBV5-6
CASILTTGQGARSDGYTF
TGTGCCAGCATCCTAACTACCGGACAGGGGGCTCGATCAGATGGCTACACCTTC
>TRBJ2-1|16|few|TRBD2|TRBV5-1
CASSLVLAGGLYEQFF
TGCGCCAGCAGCTTGGTCCTAGCGGGAGGGCTTTATGAGCAGTTCTTC
>TRBJ2-3|14|-|TRBD2|TRBV10-2
CASQLAKSTDTQYF
TGCGCCAGCCAACTAGCGAAGAGCACAGATACGCAGTATTTT
>TRBJ2-1|15|-|-|TRBV12-3/TRBV12-4
CASSPRGNSYNEQFF
TGTGCCAGCAGTCCGCGCGGGAACTCCTACAATGAGCAGTTCTTC
>TRBJ2-1|14|-|TRBD2|TRBV24-1
CATSGGRSFNEQFF
TGTGCCACCTCGGGAGGGAGGTCGTTCAATGAGCAGTTCTTC
>TRBJ2-5|14|-|-|TRBV5-1
CASSPLDSGETQYF
TGCGCCAGCAGCCCTTTGGACTCAGGGGAGACCCAGTACTTC
>TRBJ2-7|15|-|-|TRBV5-1
CASSPHKSDNYEQYF
TGCGCCAGCAGCCCCCATAAGTCGGACAACTACGAGCAGTACTTC
>TRBJ2-3|16|-|TRBD2|TRBV12-3/TRBV12-4
CASSPTSGRLTDTQYF
TGTGCCAGCAGCCCAACTAGCGGGAGGCTCACAGATACGCAGTATTTT
>TRBJ1-1|14|-|TRBD1|TRBV4-2
CASGTGIGNTEAFF
TGTGCCAGCGGGACAGGGATCGGGAACACTGAAGCTTTCTTT
>TRBJ2-7|16|-|TRBD1|TRBV10-3
CAISEPFGTGPYEQYF
TGTGCCATCAGTGAGCCTTTCGGGACAGGACCCTACGAGCAGTACTTC
>TRBJ2-1|16|-|TRBD2|TRBV5-1
CASSSGTSGGGNEQFF
TGCGCCAGCAGTTCTGGGACTAGCGGGGGCGGAAATGAGCAGTTCTTC
>TRBJ2-1|15|-|-|TRBV12-3/TRBV12-4
CASSLTGSSHNEQFF
TGTGCCAGCAGTTTAACAGGGAGTTCCCACAATGAGCAGTTCTTC
>TRBJ2-5|13|few|-|TRBV20-1
CSARPDPGETQYF
TGCAGTGCTAGGCCCGATCCGGGGGAGACCCAGTACTTC
>TRBJ2-7|14|-|TRBD1|TRBV3-1
CASSSWTGGEEQYF
TGTGCCAGCAGCTCATGGACAGGGGGGGAAGAGCAGTACTTC
>TRBJ1-4|16|-|-|TRBV5-1
CASSLGTFATNEKLFF
TGCGCCAGCAGCTTGGGGACGTTTGCAACTAATGAAAAACTGTTTTTT
>TRBJ2-1|15|once|TRBD2|TRBV7-8
CASSFGLAGDNEQFF
TGTGCCAGCAGCTTCGGGCTAGCGGGGGACAATGAGCAGTTCTTC
>TRBJ2-7|13|few|-|TRBV20-1
CSARRQGLYEQYF
TGCAGTGCTAGGCGGCAGGGGCTCTACGAGCAGTACTTC
>TRBJ2-7|15|once|-|TRBV29-1
CSVELIKGSSYEQYF
TGCAGCGTTGAATTGATTAAGGGGAGCTCCTACGAGCAGTACTTC
>TRBJ2-3|14|-|TRBD1|TRBV6-5
CASGEQGASDTQYF
TGTGCCAGCGGGGAACAGGGGGCATCGGATACGCAGTATTTT
>TRBJ1-5|13|-|-|TRBV20-1
CSARRQPNQPQHF
TGCAGTGCTAGGCGACAGCCGAATCAGCCCCAGCATTTT
>TRBJ2-5|13|few|-|TRBV3-1
CASSPGYPETQYF
TGTGCCAGCAGCCCGGGCTATCCAGAGACCCAGTACTTC
>TRBJ2-5|17|many|TRBD2|TRBV7-2
CASSLVLSLAGEETQYF
TGTGCCAGCAGCTTAGTTTTGAGCCTAGCGGGGGAAGAGACCCAGTACTTC
>TRBJ2-1|19|-|-|TRBV20-1
CSARDVDPIRASSYNEQFF
TGCAGTGCTAGAGACGTCGACCCAATCAGGGCAAGCTCCTACAATGAGCAGTTCTTC
>TRBJ1-5|16|few|TRBD1|TRBV7-8
CASSTLTGAGTQPQHF
TGTGCCAGCAGCACACTGACAGGGGCCGGTACTCAGCCCCAGCATTTT
>TRBJ2-3|16|-|TRBD1|TRBV6-6
CASSYPTGRLTDTQYF
TGTGCCAGCAGTTACCCGACAGGGCGCCTCACAGATACGCAGTATTTT
>TRBJ2-7|16|-|TRBD2|TRBV11-3
CASSPSLERGTYEQYF
TGTGCCAGCAGCCCCTCTCTTGAGCGGGGAACCTACGAGCAGTACTTC
>TRBJ2-1|15|many|TRBD2|TRBV5-1
CASIETAGGHNEQFF
TGCGCCAGCATCGAGACAGCGGGAGGGCACAATGAGCAGTTCTTC
>TRBJ2-7|13|-|-|TRBV7-7
CASSRLDGYEQYF
TGTGCTAGCAGCCGGCTGGACGGGTACGAGCAGTACTTC
>TRBJ2-2|14|few|-|TRBV20-1
CSASIATNTGELFF
TGCAGTGCTAGCATCGCCACGAACACCGGGGAGCTGTTTTTT
>TRBJ2-7|13|-|-|TRBV6-5
CASSYGYAYEQYF
TGTGCCAGCAGTTATGGATACGCCTACGAGCAGTACTTC
>TRBJ1-2|15|once|TRBD1|TRBV12-3/TRBV12-4
CASSYRTGPNYGYTF
TGTGCCAGCAGTTATCGGACAGGGCCTAACTATGGCTACACCTTC
>TRBJ1-2|14|few|-|TRBV5-5
CASSLEGTFYGYTF
TGTGCCAGCAGCTTGGAAGGAACCTTCTATGGCTACACCTTC
>TRBJ2-1|13|-|TRBD2|TRBV29-1
CSAGLAGTNEQFF
TGCAGCGCGGGACTAGCGGGGACAAATGAGCAGTTCTTC
>TRBJ2-2|15|-|TRBD2|TRBV7-9
CASSSGLAGEWELFF
TGTGCCAGCAGCTCTGGACTAGCGGGAGAATGGGAGCTGTTTTTT
>TRBJ1-2|12|-|-|TRBV25-1
CASSEYDYGYTF
TGTGCCAGCAGTGAATATGACTATGGCTACACCTTC